The 13 T cell receptor beta chains below come from one sample, sequenced in a study of blood T cell repertoires in COVID-19. Sequenced by immunoSEQ multiplex PCR; TCRdb stores in-frame clones only, minus some. The table shows 200,000 to 250,000 clones, with 85% occurring only once. Sequences were obtained from peripheral blood. These receptor sequences come from a man over 45 with COVID-19, enrolled during active disease.

This clone was detected only a few times. The chain uses TRBV5-4 and TRBJ1-6, with TRBD1 identical over 8 bases. J was trimmed by 4 bases and V by 0 bases; bases with no gene match: 3. Germline V gene data show CDR1 as SGHNT and CDR2 as YYREEE (reference sequence). The CDR3 has 16 residues. The DNA of the CDR3 is TGTGCCAGCAGCTTGGAACAGGGGGTTTATAATTCACCCCTCCACTTT. This translates into CASSLEQGVYNSPLHF. Drawing the rest from reference TRBV5-4 and TRBJ1-6, the complete variable domain is ETGVTQSPTHLIKTRGQQVTLRCSSQSGHNTVSWYQQALGQGPQFIFQYYREEENGRGNFPPRFSGLQFPNYSSELNVNALELDDSALYLCASSLEQGVYNSPLHFGNGTRLTVT.

The chain uses TRBV11-1 and TRBJ2-5, with TRBD1 identical over 9 bases. Germline CDR1 is SGHAT and CDR2 is FQDESV (reference sequence). V was pared by 2 bases and J by 5 bases, with 9 bases of the junction left unmatched. This CDR3 spans 16 amino acids. The DNA for the CDR3 is TGTGCCAGCAGCTTATCAGTGACAGGGGGTAGGGAGACCCAGTACTTC. Translation: CASSLSVTGGRETQYF.

The gene calls are TRBV24-1 and TRBJ2-1; TRBD2 might be the D (6 bases). V dropped 6 bases and J dropped 6 bases, with 20 bases sitting between them. Germline loops: CDR1 KGHDR, CDR2 SFDVKD. The CDR3 has 16 residues. CDR3: CATSSRASVWFNEQFF. As DNA, the CDR3 is TGTGCCACCAGTAGTCGCGCTAGCGTTTGGTTCAATGAGCAGTTCTTC.

This clone was seen once. This chain's CDR3 is CASSRTGGRTGELFF. CDR3 DNA sequence: TGTGCCAGCTCACGGACAGGGGGCCGGACCGGGGAGCTGTTTTTT. The chain links TRBV18 to TRBJ2-2; 11 bases agree with TRBD1. CDR1 KGHSH and CDR2 LQKENI come from the germline V gene. CDR3 length: 15 residues. The V segment lost 4 bases and the J segment 5 bases; nucleotides outside the gene matches: 3. Variable domain in full (rest from reference TRBV18 and TRBJ2-2): NAGVMQNPRHLVRRRGQEARLRCSPMKGHSHVYWYRQLPEEGLKFMVYLQKENIIDESGMPKERFSAEFPKEGPSILRIQQVVRGDSAAYFCASSRTGGRTGELFFGEGSRLTVL.

This chain joins TRBV10-3 and TRBJ1-5; 9 nucleotides match TRBD1. The CDR3 loop spans 13 amino acids. Germline-derived CDR1 and CDR2 are ENHRY and SYGVKD. The V segment lost 5 bases and the J segment 7 bases; nucleotides outside the gene matches: 3. CDR3 region: CAISRDREQPQHF. In nucleotides, the CDR3 is TGTGCCATCAGTCGGGACAGGGAACAGCCCCAGCATTTT.

V usage is TRBV7-2 and J usage is TRBJ2-7; 8 bases map to TRBD2. Germline values: CDR1 SGHTA, CDR2 FQGNSA. The CDR3 is 15 residues long. Germline trimming cut 5 bases from V and 0 bases from J; bases unmatched to any gene: 6. CDR3 DNA: TGTGCCAGCAGCACCGAGCGGGGGCCCTCCTACGAGCAGTACTTC. Its translation is CASSTERGPSYEQYF.

V usage is TRBV29-1 and J usage is TRBJ1-5, with a tentative D call TRBD1 (6 bases). The CDR3 runs 12 residues. CDR1 and CDR2 (germline): SQVTM, ANQGSEA. The V end was cut by 6 bases, the J end by 4 bases, with 10 bases between. CDR3 sequence reads: CSVQGPNQPQHF. In nucleotides, the CDR3 is TGCAGCGTACAGGGACCTAATCAGCCCCAGCATTTT.

V and J are TRBV3-1 (or the pseudogene TRBV3-2) and TRBJ1-6, with 10 nucleotides matching TRBD1. The CDR3 covers 20 residues. J was trimmed by 4 bases and V by 4 bases; bases with no gene match: 16. Germline V gene sequence: CDR1 LGHDT, CDR2 YNNKEL (reference sequence). DNA for the CDR3: TGTGCCAGCAGCCTAAACACCGGGACAGGGGTACGATTGTATAATTCACCCCTCCACTTT. It is translated as CASSLNTGTGVRLYNSPLHF.

This clone showed up just a few times. This sequence joins TRBV19 and TRBJ2-3, with 7 bases matching TRBD1. Germline CDR1 is LNHDA and CDR2 is SQIVND (reference sequence). The CDR3 has 15 residues. V gave up 1 base and J gave up 4 bases; unmatched junction bases: 5. The CDR3 loop is CASSIGFRGPDTQYF. In nucleotides, the CDR3 is TGTGCCAGTAGTATAGGTTTTAGGGGGCCAGATACGCAGTATTTT.

This clone turned up a few times. This chain links TRBV2 with TRBJ1-1, with 7 bases lining up with TRBD1. The V gene end was trimmed by 2 bases and the J gene end by 0 bases; junction bases not matched to a gene: 6. This CDR3 comprises 16 residues. The germline CDR1 and CDR2 sequences are SNHLY and FYNNEI. CDR3 residues: CASSEYGTDLNTEAFF. The CDR3 bases are TGTGCCAGCAGTGAATACGGGACAGATTTGAACACTGAAGCTTTCTTT.

This chain links TRBV7-3 with TRBJ1-1, with 8 nucleotides matching TRBD1. This CDR3 comprises 13 residues. The germline V gene encodes CDR1 SGHTA and CDR2 FQGTGA. J lost 4 bases, V lost 2 bases, and 0 bases had no gene match. The chain's CDR3 is CASSLGQGTEAFF. CDR3 in DNA: TGTGCCAGCAGCTTAGGACAGGGCACTGAAGCTTTCTTT.

The V call is TRBV4-1, the J call TRBJ2-5; TRBD2 agrees at 8 bases. With 2 bases clipped from V and 4 bases from J, the junction kept 9 bases outside the gene matches. This CDR3 is 16 amino acids long. Per the germline V gene, CDR1 is MGHRA and CDR2 is YSYEKL. The CDR3, as DNA: TGCGCCAGCAGCCAAAGAGTAGCGGGGAATTTAGAGACCCAGTACTTC. Translating gives CASSQRVAGNLETQYF.

The chain carries TRBV1 and TRBJ2-7; the table's D call TRBD2 went unverified against the DNA. TRBV1 is given as a pseudogene. The CDR3 is 19 amino acids. CDR3 nucleotides: TGCACCAGCAGCCAAGCGGTAGCGGGACCCCTACGGAACCCCTACGAGCAGTACTTC. Translation: CTSSQAVAGPLRNPYEQYF.